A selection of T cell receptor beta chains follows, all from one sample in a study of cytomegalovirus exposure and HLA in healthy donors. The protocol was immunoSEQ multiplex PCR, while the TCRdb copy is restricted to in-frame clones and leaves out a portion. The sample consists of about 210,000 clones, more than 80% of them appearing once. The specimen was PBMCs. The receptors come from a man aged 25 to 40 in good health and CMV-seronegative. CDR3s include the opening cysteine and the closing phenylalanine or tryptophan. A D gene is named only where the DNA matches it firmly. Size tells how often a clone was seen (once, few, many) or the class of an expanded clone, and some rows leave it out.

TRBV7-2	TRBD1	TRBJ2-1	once	CASSSRDRNEQFF	TGTGCCAGCAGCTCCCGGGACAGGAATGAGCAGTTCTTC
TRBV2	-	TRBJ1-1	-	CASSGDLNTEAFF	TGTGCCAGCAGTGGGGACTTGAACACTGAAGCTTTCTTT
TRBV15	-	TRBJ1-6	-	CATSGQSYNSPLHF	TGTGCCACCAGCGGACAGTCGTATAATTCACCCCTCCACTTT
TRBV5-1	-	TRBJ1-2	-	CASSLALSYGYTF	TGCGCCAGCAGCTTGGCGTTGAGCTATGGCTACACCTTC
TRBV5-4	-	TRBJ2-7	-	CASSFGQPGAYEQYF	TGTGCCAGCAGCTTCGGACAGCCTGGGGCCTACGAGCAGTACTTC
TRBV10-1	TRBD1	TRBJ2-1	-	CASSEETGLYNEQFF	TGCGCCAGCAGTGAGGAGACAGGGCTTTACAATGAGCAGTTCTTC
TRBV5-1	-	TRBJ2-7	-	CASSSENTGYEQYF	TGCGCCAGCAGTTCGGAGAATACTGGCTACGAGCAGTACTTC
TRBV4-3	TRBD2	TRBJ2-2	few	CASSQAPSGVSNTGELFF	TGCGCCAGCAGCCAGGCCCCTAGCGGTGTTTCGAACACCGGGGAGCTGTTTTTT
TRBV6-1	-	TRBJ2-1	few	CASLPPGSYNEQFF	TGTGCCAGCCTTCCCCCCGGTTCCTACAATGAGCAGTTCTTC
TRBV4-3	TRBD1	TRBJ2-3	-	CASSQRTGGTDTQYF	TGCGCCAGCAGCCAAAGGACAGGGGGCACAGATACGCAGTATTTT
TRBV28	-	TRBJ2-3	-	CASRRVDTQYF	TGTGCCAGCAGACGGGTAGATACGCAGTATTTT
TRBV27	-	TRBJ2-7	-	CASKVGGLGSYEQYF	TGTGCCAGCAAGGTCGGCGGTCTCGGCTCCTACGAGCAGTACTTC
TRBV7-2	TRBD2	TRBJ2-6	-	CASSSGGRGASVLTF	TGTGCCAGCAGCTCGGGAGGACGTGGGGCCAGCGTCCTGACTTTC
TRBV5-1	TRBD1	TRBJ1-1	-	CASSPTGRGPGWITEAFF	TGCGCCAGCAGCCCGACGGGCAGGGGGCCCGGGTGGATCACTGAAGCTTTCTTT
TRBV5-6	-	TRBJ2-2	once	CASSLPGSQPAGELFF	TGTGCCAGCAGCTTACCGGGGAGCCAACCGGCCGGGGAGCTGTTTTTT
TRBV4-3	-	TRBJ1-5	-	CASSHLMTLGSEGQPQHF	TGCGCCAGCAGCCATTTGATGACTTTGGGTTCGGAGGGACAGCCCCAGCATTTT
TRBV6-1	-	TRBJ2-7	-	CASSLTGVVGGQYF	TGTGCCAGCAGTTTAACGGGGGTCGTAGGCGGACAGTACTTC
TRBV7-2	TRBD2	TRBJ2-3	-	CASSQVGTSLTDTQYF	TGTGCCAGCAGCCAAGTGGGGACTAGTCTCACAGATACGCAGTATTTT
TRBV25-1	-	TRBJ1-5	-	CASSDHGGSQPQHF	TGTGCCAGCAGTGATCACGGGGGATCCCAGCCCCAGCATTTT
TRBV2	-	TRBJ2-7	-	CASNSYRPNYEQYF	TGTGCCAGCAATTCGTACAGGCCCAACTACGAGCAGTACTTC
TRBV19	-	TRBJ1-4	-	CASSIVAGIEAKLFF	TGTGCCAGTAGTATCGTGGCAGGGATCGAGGCAAAACTGTTTTTT
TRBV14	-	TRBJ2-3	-	CASSQDIRVRTDTQYF	TGTGCCAGCAGCCAAGATATCCGGGTTAGGACAGATACGCAGTATTTT
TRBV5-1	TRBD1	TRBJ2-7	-	CASSLGGLEQYF	TGCGCCAGCAGTTTAGGGGGCCTCGAGCAGTACTTC
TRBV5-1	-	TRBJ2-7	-	CASSVRGSYEQYF	TGCGCCAGCAGCGTGAGGGGGAGCTACGAGCAGTACTTC
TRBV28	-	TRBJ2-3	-	CASSPQGKGTDTQYF	TGTGCCAGCAGTCCCCAGGGAAAGGGCACAGATACGCAGTATTTT
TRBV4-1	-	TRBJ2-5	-	CASSQGVTGKETQYF	TGCGCCAGCAGCCAAGGGGTGACGGGGAAAGAGACCCAGTACTTC
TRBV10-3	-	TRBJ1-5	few	CAISESGGRGSNQPQHF	TGTGCCATCAGTGAGTCGGGGGGGAGAGGTAGCAATCAGCCCCAGCATTTT
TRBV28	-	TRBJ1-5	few	CASSNIDLNQPQHF	TGTGCCAGCAGTAACATAGACTTGAATCAGCCCCAGCATTTT
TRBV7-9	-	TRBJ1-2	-	CSSSPTGEVGGYTF	TGTTCCAGCAGCCCAACGGGAGAGGTAGGCGGCTACACCTTC
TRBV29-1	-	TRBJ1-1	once	CSVGGDTEAFF	TGCAGCGTTGGAGGAGATACTGAAGCTTTCTTT
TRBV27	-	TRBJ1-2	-	CASRTPRDSTGYGYTF	TGTGCCAGCAGGACTCCCCGGGACTCAACGGGCTATGGCTACACCTTC
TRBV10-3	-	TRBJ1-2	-	CAISANQGSHGYTF	TGTGCCATCAGTGCCAATCAGGGGAGTCATGGCTACACCTTC